Shown below are 12 T cell receptor beta chains from a single sample sequenced in a study of T-cell reconstitution after alpha-beta-depleted transplantation in children. Unique molecular identifiers tagged the TCRbeta library. TCRdb used MiXCR to reprocess the PCR reads, holding one entry per CDR3 protein. The repertoire holds roughly 790,000 distinct CDR3 sequences, with around 15% as singletons. The material sequenced was PBMCs, mostly from graft donor cells, taken 360 days after TCRalphabeta/CD19-depleted stem cell transplant. The receptor source for this set is a male patient aged 10 to 17 who had a stem cell transplant for acute lymphoblastic leukemia, so the T cells may come from the graft donor.

The chain employs TRBV4-1 and TRBJ1-1, with D unresolved. CDR3 length equals 13 residues. Germline V gene sequence: CDR1 MGHRA, CDR2 YSYEKL. Trimming removed 4 bases from V and 0 bases from J, with 6 bases in between. CDR3 region: CASSLPLNTEAFF. As DNA, the CDR3 is TGCGCCAGCAGCCTACCTTTGAACACTGAAGCTTTCTTT.

CDR3 bases: TGCGCCAGCCGGGGGTTCGCCTCCTACGAGCAGTACTTC. This encodes CASRGFASYEQYF. The V and J genes are TRBV4-1 and TRBJ2-7, with D maybe TRBD2 (6 bases). Trimming removed 8 bases from V and 0 bases from J, with 11 bases in between. The CDR3 loop spans 13 amino acids. The germline V gene has CDR1 MGHRA and CDR2 YSYEKL.

This clonotype has ten or more counts. The V call is TRBV25-1, the J call TRBJ2-3, with TRBD2 as a possible D gene (5 bases). The V end was cut by 4 bases, the J end by 6 bases, with 11 bases between. The CDR3 spans 13 residues. CDR1 is MGHDK and CDR2 is SYGVNS in the germline V gene. CDR3 sequence: CASSGRGWDTQYF. As DNA, the CDR3 is TGTGCCAGCAGTGGACGGGGTTGGGATACGCAGTATTTT.

This chain links TRBV2 with TRBJ1-2; D call uncertain. The CDR3 loop spans 14 amino acids. The germline CDR1 and CDR2 sequences are SNHLY and FYNNEI. Trimming stripped 4 bases from V and 5 bases from J, with 14 bases between. CDR3 sequence (DNA): TGTGCCAGCAGTGGTGGCCTTTCAAGATATGGCTACACCTTC. Translation gives CASSGGLSRYGYTF.

Many counts were recorded for this clonotype. This chain joins TRBV9 and TRBJ2-2; D gene uncertain. CDR3 length equals 16 residues. CDR1 and CDR2 (germline): SGDLS, YYNGEE. Between the trimmed V and J ends, which lost 3 bases and 0 bases, there was a span of 12 bases. The CDR3 protein is CASSARRWSNTGELFF. For the CDR3, the DNA is TGTGCCAGCAGCGCCCGACGGTGGTCGAACACCGGGGAGCTGTTTTTT.

This clonotype was observed a handful of times. J is TRBJ2-7 and V is TRBV29-1, with TRBD1 identical over 9 bases. The CDR3 spans 12 residues. Per the germline V gene, CDR1 is SQVTM and CDR2 is ANQGSEA. Trimming cost V 3 bases and J 6 bases; bases outside gene matches: 3. CDR3: CSVEDRGGEQYF. Written as DNA, the CDR3 is TGCAGCGTTGAGGACAGGGGAGGCGAGCAGTACTTC.

Note on this clonotype: A read error may account for a junction end that differs from germline. In DNA, the CDR3 is TGTGCCACCCGCAGGACTAGCGGGGGGAAGGGACTTGGCACAGATACGCAGTATTTT. Translating it yields CATRRTSGGKGLGTDTQYF. The genes are TRBV15 and TRBJ2-3; 14 bases align to TRBD2. Germline-derived CDR1 and CDR2 are LNHNV and YYDKDF (reference sequence). The CDR3 length is 19 residues.

This clonotype has only a few counts. V and J are TRBV4-1 and TRBJ2-7; D is possibly TRBD1 or TRBD2 (5 bases each). V was clipped by 0 bases and J by 4 bases, with 16 bases between them. CDR1 MGHRA and CDR2 YSYEKL come from the germline V gene. CDR3 length: 16 amino acids. CDR3 region: CASSQDPTLGVYEQYF. The CDR3, as DNA: TGCGCCAGCAGCCAAGATCCCACCCTGGGGGTTTACGAGCAGTACTTC.

The V and J genes are TRBV29-1 and TRBJ1-2; no clear D gene. V lost 1 base to trimming and J lost 2 bases, with 11 bases between them. The germline CDR1 and CDR2 sequences are SQVTM and ANQGSEA. The CDR3 covers 14 residues. Here the CDR3 reads CSVEVLSENYGYTF. In DNA form, the CDR3 reads TGCAGCGTTGAAGTTTTATCGGAGAACTATGGCTACACCTTC.

This clonotype has at least ten counts. V usage is TRBV5-6 and J usage is TRBJ2-7, with 7 bases that match TRBD1. The J segment lost 2 bases and the V segment lost 4 bases, leaving 3 bases of the junction unmatched. This CDR3 is built from 13 residues. CDR1 and CDR2 (germline): SGHDT, YYEEEE. CDR3 nucleotide sequence: TGTGCCAGCAGCCGGGACAGCCCCTACGAGCAGTACTTC. Protein: CASSRDSPYEQYF.

This clonotype was seen only a few times. The chain links TRBV4-1 to TRBJ2-7; 7 nucleotides align to TRBD2. This CDR3 has 15 amino acids. Trimming removed 1 base from V and 9 bases from J; junction bases left unmatched: 12. Germline CDR1 reads MGHRA; CDR2 reads YSYEKL. The CDR3 protein is CASSQVGGPLRRQYF. The CDR3 DNA sequence: TGCGCCAGCAGCCAAGTGGGAGGGCCACTACGACGGCAGTACTTC.

This clonotype was found a few times. CDR3 loop: CASSSRHRQPPFTDTQYF. CDR3 DNA sequence: TGCGCCAGCAGCTCCCGACATCGACAACCACCCTTCACAGATACGCAGTATTTT. The genes are TRBV5-1 and TRBJ2-3; no firm D call. The CDR3 is 18 residues long. Germline CDR1 reads SGHRS; CDR2 reads YFSETQ. V was pared by 3 bases and J by 2 bases, with 22 bases between.